This T cell receptor beta chain was sequenced during a study of blood T cell repertoires in COVID-19. About the research overall: Samples of COVID-19 (acute and convalescent) were obtained from the United States, Italy and Spain. Nucleic acid was either cDNA or gDNA, and it came from T cells, B-cell-depleted T cells, or PBMCs.

Authors' methods: Amplification from reference gene primers served as the basis for estimated nucleated cell counts. Some clones are missing from TCRdb's copy, which holds only in-frame ones; the method was immunoSEQ multiplex PCR. The V and J calls and clone size come from that table; D and trimming were worked out from the DNA. Of 270,000 or so clones detected, approximately 77% appear once; the ten largest clones hold 3.1%. The CDR3 sequence is 15 residues long. Trimming took 5 bases from V and 4 from J; bases not matched to a gene: 11. The germline V gene encodes CDR1 MDHEN and CDR2 SYDVKM. Material for sequencing was peripheral blood. The chain combines TRBV28 with TRBJ2-7; TRBD2 agrees at 7 bases. This TCR was recovered from a woman younger than 35 with acute or convalescent COVID-19. CDR3 in amino acids: CASSLPGTILYEQYF. The DNA for the CDR3 is TGTGCCAGCAGTCTCCCCGGGACTATCCTATACGAGCAGTACTTC.